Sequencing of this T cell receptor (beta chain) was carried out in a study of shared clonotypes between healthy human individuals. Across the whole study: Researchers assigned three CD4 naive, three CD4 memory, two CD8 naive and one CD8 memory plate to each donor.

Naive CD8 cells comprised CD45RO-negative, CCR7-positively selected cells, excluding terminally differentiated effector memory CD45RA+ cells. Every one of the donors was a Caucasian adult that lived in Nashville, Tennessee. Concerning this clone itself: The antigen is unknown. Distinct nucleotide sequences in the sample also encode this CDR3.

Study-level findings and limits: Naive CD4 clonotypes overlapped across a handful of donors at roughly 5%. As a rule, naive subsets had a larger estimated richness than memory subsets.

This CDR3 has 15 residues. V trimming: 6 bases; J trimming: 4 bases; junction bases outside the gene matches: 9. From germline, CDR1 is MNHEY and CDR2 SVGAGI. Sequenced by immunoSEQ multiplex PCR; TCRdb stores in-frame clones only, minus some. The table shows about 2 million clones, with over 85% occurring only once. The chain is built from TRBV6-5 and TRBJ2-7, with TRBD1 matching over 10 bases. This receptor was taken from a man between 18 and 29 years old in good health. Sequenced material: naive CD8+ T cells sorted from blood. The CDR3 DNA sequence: TGTGCCAGCAGCCCGGGGACAGGGGTTTCGTACGAGCAGTACTTC. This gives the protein CASSPGTGVSYEQYF.